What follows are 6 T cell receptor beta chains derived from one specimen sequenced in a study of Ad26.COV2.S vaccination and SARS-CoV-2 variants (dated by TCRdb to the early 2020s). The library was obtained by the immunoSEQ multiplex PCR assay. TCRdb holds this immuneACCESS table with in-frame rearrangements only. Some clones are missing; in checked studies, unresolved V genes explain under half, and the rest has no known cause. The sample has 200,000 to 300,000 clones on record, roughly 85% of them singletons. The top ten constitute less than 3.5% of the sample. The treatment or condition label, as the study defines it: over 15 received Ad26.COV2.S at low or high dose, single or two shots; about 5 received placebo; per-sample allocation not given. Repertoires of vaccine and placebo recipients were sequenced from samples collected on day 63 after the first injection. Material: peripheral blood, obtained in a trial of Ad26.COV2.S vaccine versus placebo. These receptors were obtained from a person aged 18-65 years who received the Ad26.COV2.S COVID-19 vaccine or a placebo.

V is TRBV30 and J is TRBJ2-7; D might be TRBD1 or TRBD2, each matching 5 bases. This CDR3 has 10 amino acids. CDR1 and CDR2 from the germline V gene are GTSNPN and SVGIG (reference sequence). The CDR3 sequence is CAGGIYEQYF. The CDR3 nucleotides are TGTGCTGGGGGTATCTACGAGCAGTACTTC.

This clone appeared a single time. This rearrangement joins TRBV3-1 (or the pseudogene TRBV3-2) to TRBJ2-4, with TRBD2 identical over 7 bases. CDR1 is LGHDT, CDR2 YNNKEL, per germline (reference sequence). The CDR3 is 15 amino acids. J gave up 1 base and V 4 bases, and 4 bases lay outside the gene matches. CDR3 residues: CASSRGLVAKNIQYF. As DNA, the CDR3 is TGTGCCAGCAGCCGAGGACTAGTGGCCAAAAACATTCAGTACTTC.

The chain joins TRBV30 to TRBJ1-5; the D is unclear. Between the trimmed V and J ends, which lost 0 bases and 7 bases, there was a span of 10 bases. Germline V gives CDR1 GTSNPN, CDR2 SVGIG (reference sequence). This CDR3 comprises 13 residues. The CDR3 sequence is CAWSVKGGQPQHF. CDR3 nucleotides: TGTGCCTGGAGTGTAAAGGGAGGGCAGCCCCAGCATTTT.

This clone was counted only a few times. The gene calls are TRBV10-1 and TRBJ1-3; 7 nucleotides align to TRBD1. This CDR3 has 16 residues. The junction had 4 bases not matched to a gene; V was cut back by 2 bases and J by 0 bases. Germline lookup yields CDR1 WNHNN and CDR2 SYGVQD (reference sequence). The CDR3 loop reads CASSEGRDSSGNTIYF. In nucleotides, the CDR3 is TGCGCCAGCAGTGAGGGGAGGGACAGCTCTGGAAACACCATATATTTT.

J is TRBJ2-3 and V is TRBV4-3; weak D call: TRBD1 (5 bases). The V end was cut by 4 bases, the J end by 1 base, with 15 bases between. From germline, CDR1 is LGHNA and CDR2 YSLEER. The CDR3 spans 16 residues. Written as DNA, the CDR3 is TGCGCCAGCAGCCTAAAGTGGCCCAGGGGCACAGATACGCAGTATTTT. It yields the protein CASSLKWPRGTDTQYF.

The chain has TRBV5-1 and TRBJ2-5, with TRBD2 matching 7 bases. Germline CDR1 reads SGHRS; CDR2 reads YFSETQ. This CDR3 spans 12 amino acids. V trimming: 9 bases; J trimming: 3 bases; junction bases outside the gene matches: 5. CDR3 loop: CATTSRKETQYF. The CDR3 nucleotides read TGCGCCACGACTAGCAGAAAAGAGACCCAGTACTTC.